This record looks at one T cell receptor beta chain sequence and its context. Its antigen is unknown. These data belong to a study of human T cells and chemical hapten exposure. Across the study: Patch tests delivered 0.01% DPC to the upper back and were evaluated at 6 days. It was small differences in pooled library volume that mainly caused per-sample TCR yields to vary.

Germline CDR1 reads SGHAT; CDR2 reads FQNNGV. V lost 5 bases, J lost 2 bases, and 25 bases lay in between. The CDR3 extends over 18 amino acids. TCRdb re-called the RACE reads through MiXCR, storing one row per CDR3 protein. The table lists roughly 80,000 distinct CDR3 sequences, 12% to 15% of them singletons. This sample's time point: pre-sensitization, week 0. The treatment was: therapeutic diphenylcyclopropenone sensitization with weekly scalp DPC. Unfractionated whole blood was the source of the extracted total RNA. Study results and caveats: TCRs whose frequency exceeded 1 in 1000 remained the same following DPC sensitization.

This specimen was whole blood, taken in connection with sensitization to the hapten diphenylcyclopropenone (DPC). V gene TRBV11-2 combines with J gene TRBJ2-7, with D maybe TRBD2 (5 bases). The receptor's source is a woman aged 50 to 65 with alopecia areata. Some clones in this sample may be carry-over from other donors' samples. This CDR3 reads CASSPRLYRGSGTYEQYF. The DNA for the CDR3 is TGTGCCAGCAGCCCGCGTTTATATCGAGGCAGCGGAACCTACGAGCAGTACTTC.